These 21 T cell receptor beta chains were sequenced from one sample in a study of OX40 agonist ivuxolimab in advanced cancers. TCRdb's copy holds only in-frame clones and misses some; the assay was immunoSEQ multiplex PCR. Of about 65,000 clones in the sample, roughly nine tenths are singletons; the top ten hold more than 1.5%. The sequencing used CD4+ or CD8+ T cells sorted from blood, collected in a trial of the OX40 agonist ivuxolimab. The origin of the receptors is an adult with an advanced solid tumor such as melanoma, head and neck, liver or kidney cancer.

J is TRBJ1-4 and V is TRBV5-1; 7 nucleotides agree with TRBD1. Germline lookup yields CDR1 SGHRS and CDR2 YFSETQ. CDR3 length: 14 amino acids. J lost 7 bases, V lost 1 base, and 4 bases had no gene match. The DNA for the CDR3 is TGCGCCAGCAGCTTGAACGGACAGGCTGAAAAACTGTTTTTT. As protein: CASSLNGQAEKLFF.

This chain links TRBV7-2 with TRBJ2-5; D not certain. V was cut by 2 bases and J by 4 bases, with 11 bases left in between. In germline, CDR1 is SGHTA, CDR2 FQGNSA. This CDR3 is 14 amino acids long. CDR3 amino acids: CASSLMGPAETQYF. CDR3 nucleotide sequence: TGTGCCAGCAGCTTAATGGGCCCCGCAGAGACCCAGTACTTC.

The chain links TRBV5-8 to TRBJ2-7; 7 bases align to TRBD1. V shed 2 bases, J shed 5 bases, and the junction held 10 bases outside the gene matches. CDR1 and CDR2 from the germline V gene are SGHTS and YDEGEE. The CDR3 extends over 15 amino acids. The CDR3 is CASSLTGVGFNEQYF. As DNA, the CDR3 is TGTGCCAGCAGCTTAACAGGGGTGGGCTTCAACGAGCAGTACTTC. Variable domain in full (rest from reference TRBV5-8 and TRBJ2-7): EAGVTQSPTHLIKTRGQQATLRCSPISGHTSVYWYQQALGLGLQFLLWYDEGEERNRGNFPPRFSGRQFPNYSSELNVNALELEDSALYLCASSLTGVGFNEQYFGPGTRLTVT.

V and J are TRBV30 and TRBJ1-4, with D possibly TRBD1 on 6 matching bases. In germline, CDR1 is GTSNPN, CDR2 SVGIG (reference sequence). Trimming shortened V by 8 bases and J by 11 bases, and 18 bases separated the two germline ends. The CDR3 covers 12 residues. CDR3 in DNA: TGTGCCGGGGACAATATGGAGGAGAAACTGTTTTTT. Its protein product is CAGDNMEEKLFF.

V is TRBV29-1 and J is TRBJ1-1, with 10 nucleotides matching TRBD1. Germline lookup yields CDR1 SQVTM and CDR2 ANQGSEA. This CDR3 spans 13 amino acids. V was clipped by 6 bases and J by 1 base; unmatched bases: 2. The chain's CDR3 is CSVGQGGNTEAFF. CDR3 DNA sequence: TGCAGCGTAGGACAGGGGGGGAACACTGAAGCTTTCTTT.

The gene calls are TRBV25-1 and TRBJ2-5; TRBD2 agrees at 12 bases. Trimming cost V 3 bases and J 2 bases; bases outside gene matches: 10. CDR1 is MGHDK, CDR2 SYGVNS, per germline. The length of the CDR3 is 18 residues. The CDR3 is CASSDPGLAGRRQETQYF. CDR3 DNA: TGTGCCAGCAGTGACCCCGGACTAGCGGGACGCAGGCAAGAGACCCAGTACTTC.

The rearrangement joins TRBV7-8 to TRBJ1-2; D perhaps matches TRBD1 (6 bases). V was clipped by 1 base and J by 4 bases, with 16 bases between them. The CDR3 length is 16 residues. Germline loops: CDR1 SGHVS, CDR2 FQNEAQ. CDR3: CASSLVGAGLGYGYTF. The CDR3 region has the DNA TGTGCCAGCAGCTTAGTGGGGGCAGGGCTGGGCTATGGCTACACCTTC.

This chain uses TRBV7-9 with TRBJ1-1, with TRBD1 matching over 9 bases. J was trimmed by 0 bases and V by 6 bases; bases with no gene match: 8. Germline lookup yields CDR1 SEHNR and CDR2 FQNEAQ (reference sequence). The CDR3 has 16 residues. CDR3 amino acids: CASSSLGTGLNTEAFF. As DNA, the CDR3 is TGTGCCAGCAGTTCTCTAGGGACAGGGTTGAACACTGAAGCTTTCTTT.

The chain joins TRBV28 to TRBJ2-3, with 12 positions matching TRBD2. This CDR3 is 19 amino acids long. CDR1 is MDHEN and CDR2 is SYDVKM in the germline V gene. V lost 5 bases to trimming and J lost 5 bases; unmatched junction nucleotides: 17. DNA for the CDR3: TGTGCCAGCAGTATTCCGGGACTAGCGGGTTCCCCCGGGGGAGATACGCAGTATTTT. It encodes CASSIPGLAGSPGGDTQYF.

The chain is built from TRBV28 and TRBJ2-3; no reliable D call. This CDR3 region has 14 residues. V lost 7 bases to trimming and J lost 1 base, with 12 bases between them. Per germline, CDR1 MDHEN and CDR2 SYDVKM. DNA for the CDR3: TGTGCCAGCACCCCGGACCTCCGCACAGATACGCAGTATTTT. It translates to CASTPDLRTDTQYF.

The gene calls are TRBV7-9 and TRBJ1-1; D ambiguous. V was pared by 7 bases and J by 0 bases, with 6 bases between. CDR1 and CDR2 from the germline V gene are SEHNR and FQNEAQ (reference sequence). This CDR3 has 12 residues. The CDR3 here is CASNPLNTEAFF. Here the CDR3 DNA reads TGTGCCAGCAACCCACTGAACACTGAAGCTTTCTTT.

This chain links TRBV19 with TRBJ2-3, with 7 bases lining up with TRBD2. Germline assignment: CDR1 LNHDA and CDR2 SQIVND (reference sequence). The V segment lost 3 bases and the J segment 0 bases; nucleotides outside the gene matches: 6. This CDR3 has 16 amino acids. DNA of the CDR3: TGTGCCAGTAGTATGGGAGGTAGCGGGAGCACAGATACGCAGTATTTT. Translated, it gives CASSMGGSGSTDTQYF.

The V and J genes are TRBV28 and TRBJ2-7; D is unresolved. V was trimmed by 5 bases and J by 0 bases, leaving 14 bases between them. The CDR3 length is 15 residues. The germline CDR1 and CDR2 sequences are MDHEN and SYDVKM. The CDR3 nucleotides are TGTGCCAGCAGTACTATTGGGGTTAGCTCCTACGAGCAGTACTTC. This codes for CASSTIGVSSYEQYF.

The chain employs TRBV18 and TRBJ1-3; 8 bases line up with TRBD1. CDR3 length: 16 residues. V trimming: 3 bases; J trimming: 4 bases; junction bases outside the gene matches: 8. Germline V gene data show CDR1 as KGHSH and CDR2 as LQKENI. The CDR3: CASSPSRTGQGNTIYF. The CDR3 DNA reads TGTGCCAGCTCACCTTCGCGGACAGGGCAAGGAAACACCATATATTTT.

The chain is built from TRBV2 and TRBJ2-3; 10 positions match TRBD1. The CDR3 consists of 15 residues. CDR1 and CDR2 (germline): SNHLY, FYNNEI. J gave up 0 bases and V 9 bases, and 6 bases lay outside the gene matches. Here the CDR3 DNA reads TGTGCCAGTGGAGGGACAGGGGCTAGCACAGATACGCAGTATTTT. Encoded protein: CASGGTGASTDTQYF.

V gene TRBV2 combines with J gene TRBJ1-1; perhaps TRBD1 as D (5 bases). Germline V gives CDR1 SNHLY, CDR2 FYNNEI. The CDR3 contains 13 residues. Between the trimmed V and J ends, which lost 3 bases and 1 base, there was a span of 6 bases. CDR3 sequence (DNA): TGTGCCAGCAGTGATGGGGGGAACACTGAAGCTTTCTTT. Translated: CASSDGGNTEAFF.

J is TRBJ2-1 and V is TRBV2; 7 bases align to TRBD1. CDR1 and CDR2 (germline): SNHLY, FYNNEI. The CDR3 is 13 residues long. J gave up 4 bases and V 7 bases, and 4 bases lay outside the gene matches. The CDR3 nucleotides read TGTGCCAGCATGAGGGACAGTTACAATGAGCAGTTCTTC. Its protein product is CASMRDSYNEQFF.

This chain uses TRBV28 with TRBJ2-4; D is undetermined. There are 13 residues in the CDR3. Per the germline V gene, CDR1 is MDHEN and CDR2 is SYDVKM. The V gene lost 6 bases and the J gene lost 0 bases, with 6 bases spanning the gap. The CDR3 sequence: CASRELAKNIQYF. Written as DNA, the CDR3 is TGTGCCAGCAGGGAACTAGCCAAAAACATTCAGTACTTC.

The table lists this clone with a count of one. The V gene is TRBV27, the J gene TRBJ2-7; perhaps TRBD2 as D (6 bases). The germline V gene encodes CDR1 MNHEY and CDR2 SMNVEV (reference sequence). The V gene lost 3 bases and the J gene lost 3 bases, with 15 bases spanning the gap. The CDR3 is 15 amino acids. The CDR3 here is CASSLGREPFYEQYF. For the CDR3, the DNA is TGTGCCAGCAGTTTGGGCCGGGAGCCTTTCTACGAGCAGTACTTC.

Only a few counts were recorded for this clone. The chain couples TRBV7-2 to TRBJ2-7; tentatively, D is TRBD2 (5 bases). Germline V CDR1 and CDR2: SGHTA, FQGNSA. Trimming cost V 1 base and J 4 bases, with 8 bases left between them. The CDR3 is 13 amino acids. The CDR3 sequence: CASSLVGGYEQYF. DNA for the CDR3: TGTGCCAGCAGCTTAGTCGGCGGGTACGAGCAGTACTTC.

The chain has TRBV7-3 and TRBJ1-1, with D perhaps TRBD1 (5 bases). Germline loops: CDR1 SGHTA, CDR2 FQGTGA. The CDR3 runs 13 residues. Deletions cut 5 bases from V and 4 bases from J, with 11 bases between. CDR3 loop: CASSAGDGTEAFF. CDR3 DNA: TGTGCCAGCAGCGCCGGGGACGGCACTGAAGCTTTCTTT.